The T cell receptor beta chain under discussion was sequenced for a study of blood T cell repertoires in COVID-19. The V end lost 4 bases, the J end lost 6 bases, and 18 bases lay between the germline ends. The CDR3 contains 16 residues. Germline values: CDR1 MNHEY, CDR2 SMNVEV (reference sequence). TCRdb's copy holds only in-frame clones and misses some; the assay was immunoSEQ multiplex PCR. The sample has around 70,000 clones, roughly 80% seen once; the top ten hold about 12%. This clone has a single count. The chain carries TRBV27 and TRBJ2-2, with D maybe TRBD2 (6 bases). The receptor was isolated from a human donor in a cohort sampled during active COVID-19. Sequencing was carried out using peripheral blood. The CDR3 coding sequence is TGTGCCAGCAGTTCCATGACGGGGGTAGGGGCCGGGGAGCTGTTTTTT. This translates into CASSSMTGVGAGELFF.